The 25 T cell receptor beta chains below come from one sample, sequenced in a study of blood T cell repertoires in COVID-19. Sequencing was performed with immunoSEQ multiplex PCR; in TCRdb, only in-frame clones are kept and a portion is missing. The sample has almost 200,000 clones; around four fifths are singletons. Sequenced input: peripheral blood. The receptors stem from a man aged 60-69 years with COVID-19, enrolled during active disease.

V usage is TRBV11-2 and J usage is TRBJ2-7, with TRBD2 matching over 12 bases. CDR3 length: 15 amino acids. Trimming at V came to 5 bases and at J to 7 bases, leaving 9 bases not matched to a gene. Per the germline V gene, CDR1 is SGHAT and CDR2 is FQNNGV. The CDR3: CASSARLAGEREQYF. CDR3 nucleotide sequence: TGTGCCAGCAGCGCGAGACTAGCGGGAGAGCGAGAGCAGTACTTC.

The V call is TRBV7-2, the J call TRBJ1-1, with 7 bases matching TRBD1. CDR3 length: 14 residues. Unmatched junction bases numbered 8, after V lost 5 bases and J lost 5 bases. Germline CDR1 reads SGHTA; CDR2 reads FQGNSA. DNA for the CDR3: TGTGCCAGCAGCCAGAGAAGGGGGCGGACTGAAGCTTTCTTT. As protein: CASSQRRGRTEAFF.

V gene TRBV28 combines with J gene TRBJ1-2; possibly TRBD1 for D (6 bases). This CDR3 has 14 amino acids. CDR1 and CDR2 from the germline V gene are MDHEN and SYDVKM. The V end was cut by 6 bases, the J end by 5 bases, with 16 bases between. CDR3 region: CASSPQGMPYGYTF. The CDR3 DNA is TGTGCCAGCAGCCCTCAGGGGATGCCGTATGGCTACACCTTC.

J is TRBJ1-5 and V is TRBV28; 7 nucleotides align to TRBD1. This CDR3 has 14 residues. The V gene end was trimmed by 6 bases and the J gene end by 6 bases; junction bases not matched to a gene: 8. CDR1 is MDHEN and CDR2 is SYDVKM in the germline V gene. CDR3 sequence: CASRFTGVGQPQHF. The CDR3 DNA sequence: TGTGCCAGCAGATTCACAGGGGTCGGTCAGCCCCAGCATTTT.

There are a few counts of this clone. The rearrangement uses TRBV28 and TRBJ1-5, with D perhaps matching TRBD1 (5 bases). Germline V lookup: CDR1 MDHEN, CDR2 SYDVKM. This CDR3 has 17 amino acids. Between the trimmed V and J ends, which lost 4 bases and 1 base, there was a span of 17 bases. In DNA, the CDR3 is TGTGCCAGCAGTTCCCCAGGGCCCTCTTTGAGCAATCAGCCCCAGCATTTT. Translated: CASSSPGPSLSNQPQHF.

On this clone: This specimen includes other DNA sequences encoding the same CDR3. V is TRBV2 and J is TRBJ1-2; a weak D match, TRBD1 (6 bases). V lost 0 bases, J lost 3 bases, and 8 bases lay in between. CDR1 and CDR2 (germline): SNHLY, FYNNEI. The CDR3 covers 14 residues. DNA of the CDR3: TGTGCCAGCAGTGAAGCCGCAGGGGACTATGGCTACACCTTC. Residues: CASSEAAGDYGYTF.

J is TRBJ1-1 and V is TRBV18; D uncertain. CDR3 length equals 16 residues. V lost 2 bases to trimming and J lost 3 bases, with 16 bases between them. The V gene's germline CDR1 is KGHSH and CDR2 LQKENI. The CDR3 sequence: CASSPDARAQDTEAFF. CDR3 in DNA: TGTGCCAGCTCACCAGACGCGAGGGCTCAGGACACTGAAGCTTTCTTT. The full variable domain, completed using reference TRBV18 and TRBJ1-1, is NAGVMQNPRHLVRRRGQEARLRCSPMKGHSHVYWYRQLPEEGLKFMVYLQKENIIDESGMPKERFSAEFPKEGPSILRIQQVVRGDSAAYFCASSPDARAQDTEAFFGQGTRLTVV.

The chain uses TRBV19 and TRBJ2-2, with 10 bases that match TRBD1. The V gene end was trimmed by 0 bases and the J gene end by 4 bases; junction bases not matched to a gene: 5. The germline V gene encodes CDR1 LNHDA and CDR2 SQIVND (reference sequence). This CDR3 spans 17 amino acids. The CDR3 loop is CASSIDRTGGFTGELFF. The DNA for the CDR3 is TGTGCCAGTAGTATAGATAGGACAGGGGGTTTCACCGGGGAGCTGTTTTTT.

This chain connects TRBV9 to TRBJ2-1, with D hard to call. This CDR3 spans 16 amino acids. Trimming stripped 4 bases from V and 1 base from J, with 15 bases between. The germline V gene encodes CDR1 SGDLS and CDR2 YYNGEE. The CDR3 is CASSPQSLGSYNEQFF. The CDR3 DNA follows: TGTGCCAGCAGCCCTCAGTCCCTAGGATCCTACAATGAGCAGTTCTTC.

This clone has more than one count but fewer than ten. The chain recombines TRBV19 with TRBJ2-7; perhaps TRBD2 as D (7 bases). The CDR3 runs 14 residues. V lost 9 bases, J lost 2 bases, and 17 bases lay in between. The germline CDR1 and CDR2 sequences are LNHDA and SQIVND (reference sequence). The CDR3 bases are TGTGCCAGCGGGGGGCGGTTCTCTCCCTACGAGCAGTACTTC. Its protein product is CASGGRFSPYEQYF.

The table lists this clone with a few counts. The chain employs TRBV27 and TRBJ2-7; 9 bases match TRBD2. Germline V CDR1 and CDR2: MNHEY, SMNVEV (reference sequence). The ends lost 5 bases at V and 7 bases at J; junction bases unmatched: 9. The length of the CDR3 is 14 residues. This chain's CDR3 is CASSRLAGLGEQYF. The CDR3, as DNA: TGTGCCAGCAGTAGGCTAGCGGGACTTGGGGAGCAGTACTTC.

The V gene is TRBV24-1, the J gene TRBJ1-5; 8 bases agree with TRBD1. The germline V gene encodes CDR1 KGHDR and CDR2 SFDVKD. There are 17 residues in the CDR3. Trimming took 3 bases from V and 2 from J; bases not matched to a gene: 8. The CDR3 is CATSDRVDRVGNQPQHF. In DNA form, the CDR3 reads TGTGCCACCAGTGATCGAGTGGACAGGGTTGGCAATCAGCCCCAGCATTTT.

The chain uses TRBV6-5 and TRBJ2-7; D perhaps matches TRBD2 (6 bases). CDR3 length equals 13 residues. V lost 6 bases to trimming and J lost 2 bases, with 11 bases between them. The germline V gene has CDR1 MNHEY and CDR2 SVGAGI. CDR3 in amino acids: CASSGTFTYEQYF. The CDR3 DNA sequence: TGTGCCAGCAGCGGGACTTTTACCTACGAGCAGTACTTC.

The chain carries TRBV5-1 and TRBJ1-2; D gene ambiguous. The germline V gene has CDR1 SGHRS and CDR2 YFSETQ. Trimming cost V 3 bases and J 7 bases, with 13 bases left between them. This CDR3 is built from 13 residues. Here the CDR3 DNA reads TGCGCCAGCAGCTCAGCCGGGGATTCTGGCTACACCTTC. Translation gives CASSSAGDSGYTF.

The genes are TRBV11-2 and TRBJ1-3; perhaps TRBD1 as D (5 bases). Trimming pared 5 bases from V and 0 bases from J, leaving 11 bases between. The germline gives CDR1 SGHAT, CDR2 FQNNGV. The CDR3 spans 15 residues. The CDR3 loop is CASSQQTVSGNTIYF. The CDR3, as DNA: TGTGCCAGCAGCCAACAGACAGTCTCTGGAAACACCATATATTTT.

The chain recombines TRBV19 with TRBJ1-5; D might be TRBD1 (5 bases). Germline CDR1 reads LNHDA; CDR2 reads SQIVND (reference sequence). Trimming shortened V by 5 bases and J by 0 bases, and 11 bases separated the two germline ends. The CDR3 contains 15 residues. This chain's CDR3 is CASSPRTSSNQPQHF. The CDR3, as DNA: TGTGCCAGTAGTCCCCGGACATCTAGCAATCAGCCCCAGCATTTT.

The gene calls are TRBV6-5 and TRBJ1-4; perhaps TRBD1 as D (6 bases). Germline values: CDR1 MNHEY, CDR2 SVGAGI. V lost 2 bases, J lost 8 bases, and 9 bases lay in between. CDR3 size: 13 residues. The CDR3 loop reads CASSYGQFEKLFF. For the CDR3, the DNA is TGTGCCAGCAGTTACGGACAGTTCGAAAAACTGTTTTTT.

V gene TRBV30 combines with J gene TRBJ1-5; 7 bases agree with TRBD1. Germline CDR1 and CDR2: GTSNPN and SVGIG (reference sequence). Trimming at V came to 0 bases and at J to 7 bases, leaving 6 bases not matched to a gene. The CDR3 extends over 14 amino acids. The CDR3 coding sequence is TGTGCCTGGAGTGTAATCACAGGGGAACAGCCCCAGCATTTT. Amino acid sequence: CAWSVITGEQPQHF.

The CDR3, as DNA: TGTGCCAGCAGCCAATCAGGCATCTCTGGAAACACCATATATTTT. It is translated as CASSQSGISGNTIYF. The genes are TRBV5-4 and TRBJ1-3; unclear D gene. V lost 4 bases, J lost 0 bases, and 11 bases lay in between. CDR3 length: 15 amino acids. In germline, CDR1 is SGHNT, CDR2 YYREEE (reference sequence).

This clone has a handful of counts. The V gene is TRBV6-2 or TRBV6-3, the J gene TRBJ2-1; D perhaps matches TRBD1 (6 bases). V lost 2 bases and J 3 bases, leaving 8 bases between the germline ends. The CDR3 consists of 14 residues. CDR1 and CDR2 (germline): MNHEY, SVGEGT. The CDR3 nucleotides are TGTGCCAGCAGTTACAGAGGGGGCTACAATGAGCAGTTCTTC. It is translated as CASSYRGGYNEQFF.

V usage is TRBV6-5 and J usage is TRBJ1-1; D gene uncertain. This CDR3 spans 15 amino acids. Looked up from germline, CDR1 is MNHEY and CDR2 is SVGAGI. Trimming stripped 7 bases from V and 4 bases from J, with 19 bases between. CDR3 bases: TGTGCCAGCATCCCAGGTGGAGGCCGAAGCACTGAAGCTTTCTTT. Translated, it gives CASIPGGGRSTEAFF.

The V call is TRBV4-1, the J call TRBJ1-4; no definite D call. V was trimmed by 0 bases and J by 8 bases, leaving 13 bases between them. The CDR3 length is 15 residues. Germline V CDR1 and CDR2: MGHRA, YSYEKL. CDR3: CASSQDEEGGEKLFF. Written as DNA, the CDR3 is TGCGCCAGCAGCCAAGATGAGGAGGGTGGCGAAAAACTGTTTTTT.

V usage is TRBV6-5 and J usage is TRBJ2-7, with 7 bases identical to TRBD1. The CDR3 runs to 15 residues. J lost 0 bases, V lost 4 bases, and 6 bases had no gene match. Per germline, CDR1 MNHEY and CDR2 SVGAGI. The CDR3 is CASSLRGQFSYEQYF. Here the CDR3 DNA reads TGTGCCAGCAGTTTAAGGGGACAGTTCTCCTACGAGCAGTACTTC.

This chain joins TRBV27 and TRBJ2-6; no clear D. The CDR3 has 13 amino acids. The V and J ends lost 7 bases and 2 bases respectively, with 6 bases between them. Per germline, CDR1 MNHEY and CDR2 SMNVEV (reference sequence). This CDR3 reads CASTKTGANVLTF. The CDR3 DNA sequence: TGTGCCAGCACCAAAACTGGGGCCAACGTCCTGACTTTC.

This sequence joins TRBV18 and TRBJ1-2; tentatively, D is TRBD1 (6 bases). CDR1 and CDR2 (germline): KGHSH, LQKENI. The CDR3 runs to 15 residues. V gave up 7 bases and J gave up 8 bases, with 23 bases separating them. The CDR3 reads CASYTGSRGYGGYTF. The CDR3 DNA is TGTGCCAGCTACACCGGTAGCAGGGGCTACGGGGGCTACACCTTC.